The text below deals with one TCR beta chain. Antigen unknown. At one end, the junction sequence differs from germline, possibly due to a read error. This record belongs to a study of blood T cells in healthy people across ages. The overall study: There was about one barcoded beta molecule captured by template switching per two T cells. General study results and limits: Roughly linear declines in TCR beta diversity per million T cells occurred with age.

With a J-beta primer mix and a sample-barcoded 5' primer, a second PCR ran about 6 to 11 cycles. In TCRdb, the 5' RACE reads were re-called with MiXCR into one record per CDR3 protein. The sample holds some 920,000 distinct CDR3 sequences; roughly 51% are singletons and the top ten take roughly a fifth. This sequence originates from a woman aged 60 to 75 in good health. Sequences were obtained from blood.

The CDR3 spells CASSDSNKGSEQYF. In nucleotides, the CDR3 is TGTGCCAGCAGTGACTCGAATAAGGGGTCCGAGCAGTACTTC. The chain combines TRBV6-6 with TRBJ2-7; D might be TRBD1 (5 bases). The CDR3 loop spans 14 amino acids. CDR1 and CDR2 from the germline V gene are MNHNY and SVGAGI (reference sequence).